These T cell receptor beta chains were read from a single sample in a study of blood T cells in healthy people across ages. In TCRdb, the 5' RACE reads were re-called with MiXCR into one record per CDR3 protein. The table has about 1,600,000 distinct CDR3 sequences, roughly 45% seen once; the top ten hold 7.9%. Input material: blood. Every receptor here comes from a woman younger than 30 in good health. Both conserved end residues are part of each CDR3. The order of the fields is V gene, clone size, J gene, D gene, CDR3 DNA, CDR3 protein. The D gene is left open where the match is weak. Some rows mark clone size as missing; the rest say once, few, many or name a class of expanded clone.

TRBV6-1,NA,TRBJ1-1,NA,TGTGCCAGCGTAACAGGGCTGAACACTGAAGCTTTCTTT,CASVTGLNTEAFF
TRBV9,NA,TRBJ2-1,NA,TGTGCCAGCAGCGTACACGGCGAGGTCTATGGGCAGTTCTTC,CASSVHGEVYGQFF
TRBV12-3/TRBV12-4,many,TRBJ2-1,NA,TGTGCCAGCAGTACCTACAATGAGCAGTTCTTC,CASSTYNEQFF
TRBV10-2,once,TRBJ2-3,NA,TGCGCCAGCAGGACAGTAGACACAGATACGCAGTATTTT,CASRTVDTDTQYF
TRBV12-3/TRBV12-4,NA,TRBJ1-2,NA,TGTGCCAGCGGGATACAGGGCCGCTACACCTTC,CASGIQGRYTF
TRBV20-1,many,TRBJ1-1,NA,TGCAGTGCTAGAGTCCTGGACACTGAAGCTTTCTTT,CSARVLDTEAFF
TRBV6-5,many,TRBJ1-5,TRBD1,TGTGCCAGCTCCACAGGGGGCAATCAGCCCCAGCATTTT,CASSTGGNQPQHF
TRBV12-3/TRBV12-4,NA,TRBJ2-3,NA,TGTGCCAGCAGTTTCGGGAGAGGGGCGGATACGCAGTATTTT,CASSFGRGADTQYF
TRBV10-3,NA,TRBJ2-5,TRBD2,TGTGCCATCAGTGGCTTCTCTAGCGGGCAAGAGACCCAGTACTTC,CAISGFSSGQETQYF
TRBV5-1,NA,TRBJ2-1,TRBD2,TGCGCCAGCAGCTCCAGGTGGCTAGCGGGGGACAATGAGCAGTTCTTC,CASSSRWLAGDNEQFF
TRBV30,NA,TRBJ2-1,NA,TGTGCCTGGTATGAACAGTCAGCCTACAATGAGCAGTTCTTC,CAWYEQSAYNEQFF
TRBV12-3/TRBV12-4,NA,TRBJ2-2,NA,TGTGCCAGCAGTTTGGATTCAGGGCCCGGGGAGCTGTTTTTT,CASSLDSGPGELFF
TRBV7-2,NA,TRBJ2-3,TRBD2,TGTGCCGGCAGCTTATATAGCGGGAGTATGCCAGATACGCAGTATTTT,CAGSLYSGSMPDTQYF
TRBV20-1,NA,TRBJ1-1,NA,TGCAGTGCTAGGTCGACAGATGAAGCTTTCTTT,CSARSTDEAFF
TRBV20-1,NA,TRBJ2-5,TRBD2,TGCAGTGCTACTCCCCGACTAGCGGTTTCGGAGACCCAGTACTTC,CSATPRLAVSETQYF
TRBV14,NA,TRBJ2-3,NA,TGTGCCAGCAGCCAAGGGCGTTCGTCATACACAGATACGCAGTATTTT,CASSQGRSSYTDTQYF
TRBV7-8,few,TRBJ2-7,TRBD2,TGTGCCAGCAGCTTAAACACCGGGACTAGCTTTTACGAGCAGTACTTC,CASSLNTGTSFYEQYF
TRBV6-2/TRBV6-3,NA,TRBJ2-2,TRBD1,TGTGCCAGCAGTTACCAAACAGGGGGCCGGGACACCGGGGAGCTGTTTTTT,CASSYQTGGRDTGELFF
TRBV7-3,many,TRBJ2-3,NA,TGTGCCAGCAGCTTCTCTGGGGACGGGGGTCTGAATACGCAGTATTTT,CASSFSGDGGLNTQYF
TRBV12-3/TRBV12-4,NA,TRBJ1-1,TRBD1,TGTGCCAGCAGATCCGGGACAGGGGGTACTGGCACTGAAGCTTTCTTT,CASRSGTGGTGTEAFF
TRBV20-1,NA,TRBJ2-4,TRBD2,TGCAGTGCTAGTGTGGCGGGGGACTATAAAAACATTCAGTACTTC,CSASVAGDYKNIQYF
TRBV6-2/TRBV6-3,NA,TRBJ2-7,NA,TGTGCCAGCAGTGGACAGCCGCACGAGCAGTACTTC,CASSGQPHEQYF
TRBV7-2,NA,TRBJ2-3,NA,TGTGCCTGCAGCTTAGGGCTAGCTGCAGATACGCAGTATTTT,CACSLGLAADTQYF
TRBV12-3/TRBV12-4,NA,TRBJ2-4,NA,TGTGCCAGCATCGAGGGGGGGACGGCCAAAAACATTCAGTACTTC,CASIEGGTAKNIQYF
TRBV4-1,NA,TRBJ1-3,NA,TGCGCCAGCAGCCAAGACGGAGGGCTGGGAAACACCATATATTTT,CASSQDGGLGNTIYF
TRBV4-1,NA,TRBJ2-1,NA,TGCGCCAGCAGCCAACCCCTATTTTATGAGCAGTTCTTC,CASSQPLFYEQFF
TRBV4-1,NA,TRBJ2-5,NA,TGCGCCAGCAGCCAAGATCCAATGGGCACATTGGGGGAGACCCAGTACTTC,CASSQDPMGTLGETQYF
TRBV20-1,few,TRBJ2-7,NA,TGCAGTGCCAACGATGAAATGAGGGGTACCTACGAGCAGTACTTC,CSANDEMRGTYEQYF
TRBV5-1,NA,TRBJ2-1,NA,TGCGCCAGCAGCTTCCTTGGGACGGGAGTGCATGAGCAGTTCTTC,CASSFLGTGVHEQFF
TRBV28,NA,TRBJ2-7,TRBD1,TGTGCCAGCAGTTCCTCGGACAGGTACGAGCAGTACTTC,CASSSSDRYEQYF
TRBV20-1,NA,TRBJ2-2,TRBD1,TGCAGTGCCGCCTTAACCGGGACAGCGAACACCGGGGAGCTGTTTTTT,CSAALTGTANTGELFF
TRBV7-2,many,TRBJ1-2,NA,TGTGCCAGCAGCCCCCGGACAGATAACTATGGCTACACCTTC,CASSPRTDNYGYTF
TRBV2,NA,TRBJ1-1,TRBD1,TGTGCCACCGTGAAGCAGGGGGCAAGCACTGAAGCTTTCTTT,CATVKQGASTEAFF
TRBV20-1,few,TRBJ1-6,TRBD1,TGCAGTGCTCTCTCTACGGGACAGGGTAATTCACCCCTCCACTTT,CSALSTGQGNSPLHF
TRBV29-1,NA,TRBJ2-7,TRBD1,TGCAGCGTTGAAGGAGGGGACAGGGGCGCGGGGCAGTACTTC,CSVEGGDRGAGQYF
TRBV20-1,NA,TRBJ1-5,NA,TGCAGTGCTAGTCGGGGGCAAAGCAATCAGCCCCAGCATTTT,CSASRGQSNQPQHF
TRBV10-3,once,TRBJ1-2,NA,TGTGCCATCGGTGAGAGCCCAGGGAGAGGAGAAAATGGCTACACCTTC,CAIGESPGRGENGYTF
TRBV4-1,few,TRBJ1-6,NA,TGCGCCAGCAGCCAAGTCGTGGGACACAATAATTCACCCCTCCACTTT,CASSQVVGHNNSPLHF
TRBV29-1,NA,TRBJ1-2,TRBD1,TGCAGCGTCGGGACAGGGGTGGGCTATGGCTACACCTTC,CSVGTGVGYGYTF
TRBV27,NA,TRBJ2-7,NA,TGTGCCAGCAGTCCAACCACCCGGACTGGAAACTACGAGCAGTACTTC,CASSPTTRTGNYEQYF
TRBV5-5,NA,TRBJ2-2,TRBD1,TGTGCCAGCACGGACAGGGTGGGGACCGGGGAGCTGTTTTTT,CASTDRVGTGELFF
TRBV12-3/TRBV12-4,NA,TRBJ2-3,TRBD2,TGTGCCAGCAGTTCTAGCGGGGGGGCTCGCACAGATACGCAGTATTTT,CASSSSGGARTDTQYF
TRBV9,few,TRBJ2-1,TRBD2,TGTGCCAGCAGCTCGAGGACTAGCGGGGGGCCAACCTACAATGAGCAGTTCTTC,CASSSRTSGGPTYNEQFF
TRBV4-2,NA,TRBJ2-3,TRBD2,TGTGCCAGCAGCCAAGATTATGGGACTAGTGGCACAGATACGCAGTATTTT,CASSQDYGTSGTDTQYF
TRBV7-9,NA,TRBJ2-7,NA,TGTGCCAGCAGCCCACCGGCTGGCGGGATAGGCGGCGAGCAGTACTTC,CASSPPAGGIGGEQYF
TRBV6-2/TRBV6-3,NA,TRBJ2-7,TRBD2,TGTGCCAGCAGTCGACTAGCGGGGTTGGGCGAGCAGTACTTC,CASSRLAGLGEQYF
TRBV29-1,NA,TRBJ1-2,NA,TGCAGCGTTGAAGGGGGATTAAACTATGGCTACACCTTC,CSVEGGLNYGYTF
TRBV4-2,NA,TRBJ2-7,TRBD2,TGTGCCAGCAGCCAAGAGGGGGGACTAGCGGGGGACCTCTCCTACGAGCAGTACTTC,CASSQEGGLAGDLSYEQYF
TRBV20-1,NA,TRBJ1-2,NA,TGCAGTGCTAGAGAGACAGGAAGTGGCTATGGCTACACCTTC,CSARETGSGYGYTF
TRBV27,NA,TRBJ1-2,NA,TGTGCCAGCAGTTTACAGGGGTGGTTTGGGTATGGCTACACCTTC,CASSLQGWFGYGYTF
TRBV4-1,few,TRBJ1-4,NA,TGCGCCAGCAGCCCGGCAAGTAATGAAAAACTGTTTTTT,CASSPASNEKLFF
TRBV5-1,NA,TRBJ2-3,NA,TGCGCCAGCCGGCCCTCAGACACAGATACGCAGTATTTT,CASRPSDTDTQYF
TRBV6-6,once,TRBJ2-1,NA,TGTGCCAGCAGTCAACAGGGGGGGGGTAGGGATGGGCAGTTCTTC,CASSQQGGGRDGQFF
TRBV7-2,NA,TRBJ2-5,TRBD1,TGTGCCAGCAGCTTATTCCAGGGGGCTGGGCGGGCTATAGAGACCCAGTACTTC,CASSLFQGAGRAIETQYF
TRBV5-1,NA,TRBJ1-1,NA,TGCGCCAGCAGCGGGACGGCGGCGCGGAGCACTGAAGCTTTCTTT,CASSGTAARSTEAFF
TRBV6-5,NA,TRBJ2-7,TRBD1,TGTGCCAGCAGTACCACCGGGACAGAGCGCTACGAGCAGTACTTC,CASSTTGTERYEQYF
TRBV5-1,few,TRBJ2-7,TRBD2,TGCGCCAGCAGCTGGGCCGGGACTAGCGTCTCGTACGAGCAGTACTTC,CASSWAGTSVSYEQYF